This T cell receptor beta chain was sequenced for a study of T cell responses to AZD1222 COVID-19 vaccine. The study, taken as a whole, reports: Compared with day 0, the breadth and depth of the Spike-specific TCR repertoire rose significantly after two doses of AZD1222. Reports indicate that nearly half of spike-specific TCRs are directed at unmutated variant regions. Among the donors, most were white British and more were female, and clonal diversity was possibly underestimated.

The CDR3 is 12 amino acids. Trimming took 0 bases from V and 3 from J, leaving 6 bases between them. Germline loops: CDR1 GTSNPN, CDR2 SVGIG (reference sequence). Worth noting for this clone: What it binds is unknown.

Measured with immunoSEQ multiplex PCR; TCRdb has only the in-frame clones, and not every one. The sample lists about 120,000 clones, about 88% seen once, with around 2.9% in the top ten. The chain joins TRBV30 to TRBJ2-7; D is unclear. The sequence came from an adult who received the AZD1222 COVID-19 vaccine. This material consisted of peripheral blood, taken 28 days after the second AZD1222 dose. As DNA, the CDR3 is TGTGCCTGGAGTGTTGGGTTCTACGAGCAGTACTTC. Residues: CAWSVGFYEQYF.